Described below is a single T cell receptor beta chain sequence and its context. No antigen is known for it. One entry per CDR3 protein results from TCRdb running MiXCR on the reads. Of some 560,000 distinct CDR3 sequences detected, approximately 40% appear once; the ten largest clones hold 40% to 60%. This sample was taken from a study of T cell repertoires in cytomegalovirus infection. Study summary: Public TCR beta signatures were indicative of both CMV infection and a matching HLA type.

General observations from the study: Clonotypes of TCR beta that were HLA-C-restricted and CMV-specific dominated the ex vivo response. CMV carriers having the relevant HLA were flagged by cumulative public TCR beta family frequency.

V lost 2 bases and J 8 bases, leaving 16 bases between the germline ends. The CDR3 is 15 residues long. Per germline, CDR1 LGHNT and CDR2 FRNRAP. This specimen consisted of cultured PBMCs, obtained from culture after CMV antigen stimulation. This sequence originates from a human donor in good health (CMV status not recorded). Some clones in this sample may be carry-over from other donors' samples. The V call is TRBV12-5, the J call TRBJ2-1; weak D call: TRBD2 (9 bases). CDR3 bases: TGTGCTAGTGGTTTGAGCCTAGCGGGACAGGATGAGCAGTTCTTC. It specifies CASGLSLAGQDEQFF.